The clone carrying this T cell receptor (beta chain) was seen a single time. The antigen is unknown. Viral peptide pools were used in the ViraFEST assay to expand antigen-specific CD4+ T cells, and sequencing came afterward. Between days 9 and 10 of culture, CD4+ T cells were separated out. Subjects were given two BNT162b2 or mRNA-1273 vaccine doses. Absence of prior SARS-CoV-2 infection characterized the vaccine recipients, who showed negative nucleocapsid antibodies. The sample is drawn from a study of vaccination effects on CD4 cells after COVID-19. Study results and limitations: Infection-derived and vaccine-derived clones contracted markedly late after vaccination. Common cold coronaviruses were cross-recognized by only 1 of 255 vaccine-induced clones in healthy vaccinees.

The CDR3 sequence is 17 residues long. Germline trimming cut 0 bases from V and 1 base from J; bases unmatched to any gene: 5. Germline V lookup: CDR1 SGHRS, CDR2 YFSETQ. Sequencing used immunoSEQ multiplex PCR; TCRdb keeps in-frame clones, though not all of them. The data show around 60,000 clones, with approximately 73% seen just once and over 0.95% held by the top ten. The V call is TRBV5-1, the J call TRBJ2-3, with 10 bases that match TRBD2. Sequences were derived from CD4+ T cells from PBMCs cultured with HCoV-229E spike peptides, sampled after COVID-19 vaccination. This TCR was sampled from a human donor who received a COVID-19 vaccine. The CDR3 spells CASSLVASGGGTDTQYF. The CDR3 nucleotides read TGCGCCAGCAGCTTGGTTGCGAGCGGGGGGGGCACAGATACGCAGTATTTT. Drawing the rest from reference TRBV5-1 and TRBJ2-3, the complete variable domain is KAGVTQTPRYLIKTRGQQVTLSCSPISGHRSVSWYQQTPGQGLQFLFEYFSETQRNKGNFPGRFSGRQFSNSRSEMNVSTLELGDSALYLCASSLVASGGGTDTQYFGPGTRLTVL.